The 9 T cell receptor beta chains below were found in one sample sequenced in a study of cytomegalovirus exposure and HLA in healthy donors. Primers for the PCR totalled 60 Vbeta and 13 Jbeta. Using immunoSEQ multiplex PCR, the repertoire was profiled, and TCRdb retains in-frame clones only, with some absent. The sample shows roughly 180,000 clones, 77% of them seen only once. The sequencing input was PBMCs. The receptors were sampled from a woman aged 60-75 years in good health and CMV-seropositive.

The chain joins TRBV7-6 to TRBJ2-7; D is undetermined. Germline assignment: CDR1 SGHVS and CDR2 FNYEAQ. The CDR3 has 12 amino acids. Trimming removed 4 bases from V and 7 bases from J, with 11 bases in between. This CDR3 reads CASSSTPREQYF. The CDR3 nucleotides are TGTGCCAGCAGCTCTACCCCGAGGGAGCAGTACTTC.

The chain has TRBV6-5 and TRBJ1-2; 7 positions match TRBD1. The CDR3 loop spans 15 amino acids. Trimming cost V 0 bases and J 2 bases; bases outside gene matches: 3. Per the germline V gene, CDR1 is MNHEY and CDR2 is SVGAGI. CDR3 bases: TGTGCCAGCAGTTACTCGACAGGGATAAACTATGGCTACACCTTC. Its protein is CASSYSTGINYGYTF.

On this clone: At one end, the junction sequence differs from germline, possibly due to a read error. The rearrangement joins TRBV6-1 to TRBJ2-6; TRBD1 is a possible D gene (6 bases). CDR1 and CDR2 (germline): MNHNS, SASEGT. The CDR3 has 14 residues. This CDR3 reads CASRGDAGANGLTF. For the CDR3, the DNA is TGTGCCAGCAGAGGGGATGCAGGGGCCAACGGCCTGACTTTC.

This clone was detected only a few times. The chain links TRBV5-4 to TRBJ1-2; D ambiguous. V lost 4 bases, J lost 2 bases, and 12 bases lay in between. This CDR3 has 14 amino acids. Germline-derived CDR1 and CDR2 are SGHNT and YYREEE (reference sequence). The CDR3 region has the DNA TGTGCCAGCAGCCCCGGGAAGAGGAACTATGGCTACACCTTC. Protein sequence: CASSPGKRNYGYTF.

The J gene is TRBJ2-3, the V gene TRBV5-4; 12 nucleotides match TRBD1. Germline CDR1 and CDR2: SGHNT and YYREEE (reference sequence). The CDR3 extends over 16 amino acids. The V and J ends lost 4 bases and 3 bases, in that order; junction bases with no gene match: 6. Here the CDR3 reads CASSPPGQGATDTQYF. The DNA of the CDR3 is TGTGCCAGCAGCCCTCCGGGACAGGGGGCTACAGATACGCAGTATTTT. Based on the CDR3 plus reference TRBV5-4 and TRBJ2-3, the full variable domain is ETGVTQSPTHLIKTRGQQVTLRCSSQSGHNTVSWYQQALGQGPQFIFQYYREEENGRGNFPPRFSGLQFPNYSSELNVNALELDDSALYLCASSPPGQGATDTQYFGPGTRLTVL.

DNA for the CDR3: TGTGCCAGCCGAGATAGCGGGACAACCCGCTTCAATCAGCCCCAGCATTTT. Translating it yields CASRDSGTTRFNQPQHF. The chain employs TRBV5-8 and TRBJ1-5; D perhaps matches TRBD1 (6 bases). This CDR3 spans 17 amino acids. From germline, CDR1 is SGHTS and CDR2 YDEGEE. Trimming took 7 bases from V and 3 from J, leaving 23 bases between them. Using reference TRBV5-8 and TRBJ1-5 for the parts outside the CDR3, the full variable domain is EAGVTQSPTHLIKTRGQQATLRCSPISGHTSVYWYQQALGLGLQFLLWYDEGEERNRGNFPPRFSGRQFPNYSSELNVNALELEDSALYLCASRDSGTTRFNQPQHFGDGTRLSIL.

The gene calls are TRBV19 and TRBJ2-1; 10 bases are shared with TRBD2. V gave up 9 bases and J gave up 5 bases; unmatched junction bases: 13. The germline gives CDR1 LNHDA, CDR2 SQIVND (reference sequence). The CDR3 is made up of 16 amino acids. CDR3 DNA sequence: TGTGCCAGCGTAGAAGCGGGAGGGCCAAGAGACAATGAGCAGTTCTTC. This encodes CASVEAGGPRDNEQFF.

This clone was seen only a few times. The chain employs TRBV27 and TRBJ2-7; D perhaps matches TRBD1 (6 bases). Trimming cost V 2 bases and J 2 bases, with 13 bases left between them. The CDR3 consists of 15 residues. The germline V gene encodes CDR1 MNHEY and CDR2 SMNVEV (reference sequence). The CDR3 protein is CASSLQGPNPYEQYF. DNA of the CDR3: TGTGCCAGCAGTTTACAGGGGCCCAACCCCTACGAGCAGTACTTC.

The V gene is TRBV5-1, the J gene TRBJ1-2, with TRBD1 matching 8 bases. CDR3 length: 16 residues. Germline V gives CDR1 SGHRS, CDR2 YFSETQ. Losses at the gene ends were 0 bases for V and 4 bases for J; bases not matched to a gene: 8. CDR3 DNA: TGCGCCAGCAGCTTGGGTGACAGGGGTTTCGCCTATGGCTACACCTTC. It specifies CASSLGDRGFAYGYTF.